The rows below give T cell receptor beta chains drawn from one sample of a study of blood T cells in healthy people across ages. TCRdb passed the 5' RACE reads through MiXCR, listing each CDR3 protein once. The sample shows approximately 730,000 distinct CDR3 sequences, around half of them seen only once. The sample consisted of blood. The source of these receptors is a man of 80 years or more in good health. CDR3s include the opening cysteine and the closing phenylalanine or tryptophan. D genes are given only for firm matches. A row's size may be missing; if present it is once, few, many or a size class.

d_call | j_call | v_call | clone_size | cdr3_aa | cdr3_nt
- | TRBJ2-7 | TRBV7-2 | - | CASSLLVVSALPYEQYF | TGTGCCAGCAGCTTATTGGTGGTTTCAGCCCTCCCCTACGAGCAGTACTTC
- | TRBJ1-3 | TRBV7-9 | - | CASSASTGPSSGNTIYF | TGTGCCAGCAGCGCTTCCACCGGGCCAAGCTCTGGAAACACCATATATTTT
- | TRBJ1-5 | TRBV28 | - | CASSPLFLRVGNFGNQPQHF | TGTGCCAGCAGCCCCCTTTTCCTCAGAGTTGGAAATTTTGGCAATCAGCCCCAGCATTTT
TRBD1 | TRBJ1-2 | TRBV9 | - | CASSVGAGTGNYGYTF | TGTGCCAGCAGCGTAGGGGCCGGGACAGGGAACTATGGCTACACCTTC
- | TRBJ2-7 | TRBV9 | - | CASSVALEGQQYF | TGTGCCAGCAGCGTAGCTCTCGAGGGGCAGCAGTACTTC
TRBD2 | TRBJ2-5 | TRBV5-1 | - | CASSAWGLAGGSGNEQYF | TGCGCCAGCAGCGCCTGGGGACTAGCGGGAGGATCGGGGAATGAGCAGTACTTC
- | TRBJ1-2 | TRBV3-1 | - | CASSQVAGMGYGYTF | TGTGCCAGCAGCCAAGTAGCAGGGATGGGCTATGGCTACACCTTC
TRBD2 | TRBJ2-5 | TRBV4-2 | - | CASSSPGTSGQETQYF | TGTGCCAGCAGCTCCCCCGGGACTAGCGGCCAAGAGACCCAGTACTTC
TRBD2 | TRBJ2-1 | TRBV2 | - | CASKREPSNEQFF | TGTGCCAGCAAGCGGGAGCCCAGCAATGAGCAGTTCTTC
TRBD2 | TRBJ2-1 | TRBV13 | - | CASRITSVGEQFF | TGTGCCAGCAGAATAACTAGCGTTGGTGAGCAGTTCTTC
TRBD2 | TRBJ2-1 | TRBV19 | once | CASSISGITREQFF | TGTGCCAGTAGTATTAGCGGGATAACGAGGGAGCAGTTCTTC
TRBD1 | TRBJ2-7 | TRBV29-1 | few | CSVEVPTGGVFPYEQYF | TGCAGCGTTGAAGTGCCCACAGGGGGAGTGTTCCCTTACGAGCAGTACTTC
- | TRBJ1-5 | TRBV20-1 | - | CSARRGARNQPQHF | TGCAGTGCCCGACGGGGGGCCCGAAATCAGCCCCAGCATTTT
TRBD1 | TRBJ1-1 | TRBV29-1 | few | CSATAGGFTEAFF | TGCAGCGCAACCGCAGGGGGCTTTACTGAAGCTTTCTTT
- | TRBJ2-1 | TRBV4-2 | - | CASSQGLEGEQFF | TGTGCCAGCAGCCAAGGTCTGGAGGGCGAGCAGTTCTTC
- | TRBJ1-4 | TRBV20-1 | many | CSATPGVVEKLFF | TGCAGTGCTACCCCCGGGGTAGTCGAAAAACTGTTTTTT
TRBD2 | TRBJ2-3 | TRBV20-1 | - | CSAREGTSQADTQYF | TGCAGTGCTAGGGAGGGGACTAGTCAAGCAGATACGCAGTATTTT
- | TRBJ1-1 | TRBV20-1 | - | CSARRGGIPYTEAFF | TGCAGTGCTAGACGCGGGGGGATCCCGTACACTGAAGCTTTCTTT
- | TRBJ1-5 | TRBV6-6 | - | CASSVISAGQPQHF | TGTGCCAGCAGTGTTATATCCGCGGGTCAGCCCCAGCATTTT
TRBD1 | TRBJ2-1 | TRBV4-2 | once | CASNKGTGALGSYNEQFF | TGTGCCAGCAACAAAGGGACAGGGGCCCTAGGCTCCTACAATGAGCAGTTCTTC
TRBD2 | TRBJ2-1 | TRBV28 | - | CASRSSGRTDEQFF | TGTGCCAGCAGATCTAGCGGGAGAACCGATGAGCAGTTCTTC
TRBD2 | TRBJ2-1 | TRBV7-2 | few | CASSSQAGVYNEQFF | TGTGCCAGCAGCTCCCAAGCGGGAGTCTACAATGAGCAGTTCTTC
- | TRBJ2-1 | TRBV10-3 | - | CAIRGGGEGNEQFF | TGTGCCATCAGAGGAGGGGGAGAGGGCAATGAGCAGTTCTTC
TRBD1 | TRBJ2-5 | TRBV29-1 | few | CSAPEGALRETQYF | TGCAGCGCACCAGAGGGGGCCCTCCGGGAGACCCAGTACTTC